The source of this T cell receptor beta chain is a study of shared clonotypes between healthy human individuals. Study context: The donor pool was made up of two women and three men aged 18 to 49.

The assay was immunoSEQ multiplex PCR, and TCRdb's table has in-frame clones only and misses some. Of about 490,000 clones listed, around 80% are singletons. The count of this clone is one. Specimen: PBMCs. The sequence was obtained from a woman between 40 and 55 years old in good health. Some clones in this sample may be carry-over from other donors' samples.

The CDR3 sequence is CASSPLAGGNEQYF. The CDR3 coding sequence is TGTGCCAGCTCACCACTCGCGGGGGGGAACGAGCAGTACTTC. V and J are TRBV18 and TRBJ2-7, with 9 nucleotides matching TRBD2. CDR3 size: 14 residues. CDR1 and CDR2 from the germline V gene are KGHSH and LQKENI. V lost 1 base and J lost 5; bases outside the gene matches: 3.